The 24 T cell receptor beta chains reported below all come from one sample, sequenced in a study of T cells in Graves' hyperthyroidism and ophthalmopathy (dated by TCRdb to the late 2010s). The library was obtained by multiplex PCR. The sequencer was an Illumina HiSeq 2000. TCR beta CDR3 regions were amplified from RNA transcripts. For the first round of RT-PCR on the TCR CDR3, the HTBI primer set was used together with the Qiagen OneStep RT-PCR kit. TCRdb trimmed public reads at Q25 via fastp, called clones via MiXCR and kept in-frame beta chains. Entries are consolidated by CDR3 protein sequence, retaining the most common genes and DNA. The sample has around 350,000 distinct CDR3 sequences on record, about 14% of them singletons. In total, the top ten clones hold 15% to 20% of the sample. The source material was blood. Every receptor here comes from a woman in her thirties with Graves' ophthalmopathy.

In its sample, this clonotype was seen many times. The chain has TRBV14 and TRBJ1-1; 7 positions agree with TRBD1. Looked up from germline, CDR1 is SGHDN and CDR2 is FVKESK. The V gene end was trimmed by 0 bases and the J gene end by 1 base; junction bases not matched to a gene: 5. The CDR3 extends over 16 amino acids. The CDR3, as DNA: TGTGCCAGCAGCCAAGACCCGACAGGGTGGAACACTGAAGCTTTCTTT. Protein sequence: CASSQDPTGWNTEAFF. The full variable domain, in which reference TRBV14 and TRBJ1-1 provide the parts outside the CDR3, is EAGVTQFPSHSVIEKGQTVTLRCDPISGHDNLYWYRRVMGKEIKFLLHFVKESKQDESGMPNNRFLAERTGGTYSTLKVQPAELEDSGVYFCASSQDPTGWNTEAFFGQGTRLTVV.

The chain recombines TRBV27 with TRBJ2-7; D possibly uses TRBD1 or TRBD2 (5 bases each). The CDR3 is made up of 13 amino acids. The V gene lost 5 bases and the J gene lost 2 bases, with 10 bases spanning the gap. In germline, CDR1 is MNHEY, CDR2 SMNVEV (reference sequence). CDR3 region: CASSDTGPYEQYF. The DNA of the CDR3 is TGTGCCAGCAGTGACACGGGACCCTACGAGCAGTACTTC.

Only a few counts were recorded for this clonotype. The chain combines TRBV4-2 with TRBJ1-5; TRBD1 might be the D (6 bases). This CDR3 is 16 amino acids long. Germline V gene lookup returns CDR1 LGHNA and CDR2 YNFKEQ. V was trimmed by 4 bases and J by 4 bases, leaving 17 bases between them. The CDR3 region is CASSPGVGQQNQPQHF. The DNA for the CDR3 is TGTGCCAGCAGCCCCGGGGTAGGACAGCAAAATCAGCCCCAGCATTTT.

This clonotype has just a few counts. This sequence joins TRBV10-3 and TRBJ2-2; 10 bases are a match to TRBD2. Germline CDR1 is ENHRY and CDR2 is SYGVKD. With 5 bases clipped from V and 2 bases from J, the junction kept 2 bases outside the gene matches. The CDR3 has 15 residues. The CDR3, as DNA: TGTGCCATCAGTAGACTAGCGGGTAACACCGGGGAGCTGTTTTTT. Residues: CAISRLAGNTGELFF.

About this clonotype: A much larger clonotype is one base distant, so this may be a read error. The rearrangement uses TRBV6-2 or TRBV6-3 and TRBJ2-7, with TRBD1 matching 9 bases. Per the germline V gene, CDR1 is MNHEY and CDR2 is SVGEGT. J gave up 7 bases and V 10 bases, and 14 bases lay outside the gene matches. The CDR3 runs 14 residues. The chain's CDR3 is CAIIQGAGAGEQYF. CDR3 DNA sequence: TGTGCCATCATACAGGGGGCCGGGGCGGGGGAGCAGTACTTC.

This clonotype was counted many times. V is TRBV7-2 and J is TRBJ2-3, with 9 bases identical to TRBD2. Germline CDR1 is SGHTA and CDR2 is FQGNSA. Trimming at V came to 5 bases and at J to 1 base, leaving 19 bases not matched to a gene. CDR3 size: 20 residues. In nucleotides, the CDR3 is TGTGCCAGCAGCACTAGGGCTGGTGGTAGTCTAGCGGGACGCACAGATACGCAGTATTTT. Translating it yields CASSTRAGGSLAGRTDTQYF.

There are many counts of this clonotype. This chain links TRBV28 with TRBJ2-5; TRBD2 might be the D (6 bases). The CDR3 has 17 residues. V was trimmed by 6 bases and J by 2 bases, leaving 22 bases between them. The germline V gene encodes CDR1 MDHEN and CDR2 SYDVKM. In nucleotides, the CDR3 is TGTGCCAGCAGACCCAATATTGCTCCCGGGACTCAAGAGACCCAGTACTTC. Protein product: CASRPNIAPGTQETQYF.

This clonotype was seen a handful of times. The chain has TRBV5-1 and TRBJ2-5, with 9 bases lining up with TRBD1. The CDR3 is 14 amino acids. The V and J ends lost 5 bases and 5 bases, in that order; junction bases with no gene match: 7. CDR1 SGHRS and CDR2 YFSETQ come from the germline V gene. As DNA, the CDR3 is TGCGCCAGCAGTGGGACAGGGCGCGATGAGACCCAGTACTTC. Its protein product is CASSGTGRDETQYF. The variable domain in full, completed from reference TRBV5-1 and TRBJ2-5, reads KAGVTQTPRYLIKTRGQQVTLSCSPISGHRSVSWYQQTPGQGLQFLFEYFSETQRNKGNFPGRFSGRQFSNSRSEMNVSTLELGDSALYLCASSGTGRDETQYFGPGTRLLVL.

This clonotype was picked up many times. The rearrangement links TRBV28 to TRBJ2-6; tentatively, D is TRBD1 or TRBD2 (5 bases each). Germline V gene lookup returns CDR1 MDHEN and CDR2 SYDVKM. V gave up 10 bases and J gave up 0 bases, with 22 bases separating them. This CDR3 spans 18 amino acids. CDR3 bases: TGTGCCACCCTTGGGGGAGAAGGGTACTACTCTGGGGCCAACGTCCTGACTTTC. It specifies CATLGGEGYYSGANVLTF.

The chain has TRBV20-1 and TRBJ2-7, with D perhaps TRBD2 (6 bases). CDR1 and CDR2 from the germline V gene are DFQATT and SNEGSKA (reference sequence). Deletions cut 5 bases from V and 3 bases from J, with 20 bases between. The CDR3 is 15 residues long. CDR3 sequence: CSAFQGGENYYEQYF. Here the CDR3 DNA reads TGCAGTGCTTTCCAGGGCGGGGAGAATTACTACGAGCAGTACTTC.

This clonotype was seen ten or more times. Written as DNA, the CDR3 is TGTGCCAGCAGTGCCGGGTCCCAACTTTTCTCTGGAAACACCATATATTTT. It is translated as CASSAGSQLFSGNTIYF. V usage is TRBV28 and J usage is TRBJ1-3; D unclear. The CDR3 spans 17 residues. V was shortened by 5 bases and J by 0 bases, with 17 bases between the two germline ends. Germline CDR1 is MDHEN and CDR2 is SYDVKM.

The CDR3 bases are TGTGCCAGCAGCCGAGCGGGCGGGGAGCTGTTTTTT. Amino acid sequence: CASSRAGGELFF. V is TRBV6-2 or TRBV6-3 and J is TRBJ2-2; TRBD2 is a possible D gene (6 bases). CDR1 and CDR2 from the germline V gene are MNHEY and SVGEGT. CDR3 length: 12 amino acids. The ends were cut back, 6 bases at V and 7 bases at J, with 9 bases in the middle.

This clonotype appeared a single time. The V call is TRBV10-3, the J call TRBJ1-1; no reliable D call. The CDR3 is made up of 13 amino acids. With 7 bases removed from V and 1 base from J, the gap between germline ends came to 10 bases. Per germline, CDR1 ENHRY and CDR2 SYGVKD. The CDR3 is CAINKWENTEAFF. In DNA, the CDR3 is TGTGCCATCAATAAGTGGGAGAACACTGAAGCTTTCTTT.

This clonotype was recorded many times. The chain employs TRBV11-2 and TRBJ1-2; 9 nucleotides match TRBD1. This CDR3 is 16 amino acids long. V lost 5 bases and J lost 5; bases outside the gene matches: 12. Germline V gene sequence: CDR1 SGHAT, CDR2 FQNNGV. CDR3 in amino acids: CASSEGQGIPLYGYTF. In DNA form, the CDR3 reads TGTGCCAGCAGCGAGGGACAGGGCATCCCTCTTTATGGCTACACCTTC. The entire variable domain, with the rest obtained from reference TRBV11-2 and TRBJ1-2, is as follows: EAGVAQSPRYKIIEKRQSVAFWCNPISGHATLYWYQQILGQGPKLLIQFQNNGVVDDSQLPKDRFSAERLKGVDSTLKIQPAKLEDSAVYLCASSEGQGIPLYGYTFGSGTRLTVV.

V and J are TRBV7-3 and TRBJ2-7; unclear D gene. Trimming left V 3 bases short and J 2 bases short, with 11 bases between. CDR1 SGHTA and CDR2 FQGTGA come from the germline V gene. This CDR3 region has 14 residues. This CDR3 is CASSLGPVTYEQYF. Written as DNA, the CDR3 is TGTGCCAGCAGCTTGGGCCCAGTCACCTACGAGCAGTACTTC.

This sequence joins TRBV6-7 and TRBJ1-1; D remains unclear. TRBV6-7 has ORF status, its function being uncertain. This CDR3 is built from 16 residues. Trimming cost V 10 bases and J 6 bases, with 27 bases left between them. The CDR3 here is CATPVRWEPLSPEAFF. CDR3 coding DNA: TGTGCCACCCCCGTGCGGTGGGAACCGCTCAGCCCTGAAGCTTTCTTT.

This rearrangement joins TRBV20-1 to TRBJ1-2; tentative D call: TRBD1 (5 bases). The V end was cut by 6 bases, the J end by 8 bases, with 25 bases between. The CDR3 is made up of 15 amino acids. CDR1 DFQATT and CDR2 SNEGSKA come from the germline V gene (reference sequence). This CDR3 reads CSAGVPQGTLRGYTF. The CDR3 DNA is TGCAGTGCCGGTGTTCCCCAAGGGACGTTGCGCGGCTACACCTTC.

About this clonotype itself: Being one base from a much bigger clone, this may be a read error. V gene TRBV7-2 combines with J gene TRBJ2-7, with unresolved D. CDR3 length: 13 residues. Germline V lookup: CDR1 SGHTA, CDR2 FQGNSA. The CDR3 sequence: CAGSLEAFYEQYF. In nucleotides, the CDR3 is TGTGCCGGCAGCTTAGAGGCGTTCTACGAGCAGTACTTC.

This clonotype was detected ten times or more. The chain is built from TRBV12-3 or TRBV12-4 and TRBJ1-2; no reliable D call. V was cut by 5 bases and J by 6 bases, with 16 bases left in between. This CDR3 is built from 14 residues. The CDR3 spells CASSTGPRRNGYTF. The CDR3 nucleotides are TGTGCCAGCAGTACCGGACCGAGGAGGAATGGCTACACCTTC.

This clonotype has a handful of counts. The rearrangement links TRBV10-3 to TRBJ2-1, with 14 bases aligning to TRBD2. Per germline, CDR1 ENHRY and CDR2 SYGVKD. The ends lost 6 bases at V and 7 bases at J; junction bases unmatched: 2. The CDR3 is made up of 14 amino acids. The CDR3 bases are TGTGCCATCAGGGGGACTAGCGGGGGAAATGAGCAGTTCTTC. Translation gives CAIRGTSGGNEQFF.

The chain joins TRBV3-1 to TRBJ1-2; 7 positions match TRBD1. The CDR3 sequence is 16 residues long. Germline CDR1 and CDR2: LGHDT and YNNKEL (reference sequence). J gave up 3 bases and V 1 base, and 8 bases lay outside the gene matches. The CDR3 DNA is TGTGCCAGCAGCCAAGGAGAGTCAGGGGGGGACTATGGCTACACCTTC. It specifies CASSQGESGGDYGYTF.

This clonotype came up many times. This chain uses TRBV4-1 with TRBJ1-5; D is ambiguous. Germline CDR1 MGHRA, CDR2 YSYEKL. V was trimmed by 4 bases and J by 6 bases, leaving 10 bases between them. This CDR3 region has 13 residues. CDR3 amino acids: CASSRGVRQPQHF. The CDR3 DNA follows: TGCGCCAGCAGCCGCGGTGTTCGTCAGCCCCAGCATTTT.

This clonotype was detected ten times or more. The V call is TRBV3-1, the J call TRBJ1-1; 9 bases match TRBD1. Germline lookup yields CDR1 LGHDT and CDR2 YNNKEL (reference sequence). V trimming: 3 bases; J trimming: 3 bases; junction bases outside the gene matches: 5. The CDR3 has 15 amino acids. The CDR3 DNA sequence: TGTGCCAGCAGCCAGCCGGGACAGGGAGACACTGAAGCTTTCTTT. Its translation is CASSQPGQGDTEAFF.

This clonotype appeared a few times. Without the conserved terminal phenylalanine or tryptophan, this CDR3 likely stems from a read error. V usage is TRBV28 and J usage is TRBJ1-6; maybe TRBD1 (5 bases). The germline V gene has CDR1 MDHEN and CDR2 SYDVKM. Trimming removed 3 bases at V and 5 bases at J, with 17 bases between. This CDR3 is 17 amino acids long. The chain's CDR3 is CASSFDSPAAHNSPLHS. The CDR3 DNA reads TGTGCCAGCAGTTTTGACAGTCCCGCCGCCCATAATTCACCCCTCCACTCT.